The present T cell receptor (beta chain) was sequenced within a study of type 1 regulatory T cells. The CDR3 covers 15 residues. V lost 6 bases and J 5 bases, leaving 17 bases between the germline ends. Germline V gene lookup returns CDR1 MNHEY and CDR2 SMNVEV (reference sequence). As concerns this clonotype: Its target is unknown.

Via MiXCR, TCRdb re-called the reads, giving one row per CDR3 protein. The sample has about 62,000 distinct CDR3 sequences; 62% are singletons. The sequencing sample was made of cultured non-Tr1 T cells, either the whole culture or a sorted T cell fraction (not recorded which). This chain uses TRBV27 with TRBJ2-1, with D perhaps TRBD2 (5 bases). The sequence derives from a human donor in good health. The CDR3 DNA follows: TGTGCCAGCAGAAGCGGCCAGGCCCCCCACAATGAGCAGTTCTTC. Its translation: CASRSGQAPHNEQFF.